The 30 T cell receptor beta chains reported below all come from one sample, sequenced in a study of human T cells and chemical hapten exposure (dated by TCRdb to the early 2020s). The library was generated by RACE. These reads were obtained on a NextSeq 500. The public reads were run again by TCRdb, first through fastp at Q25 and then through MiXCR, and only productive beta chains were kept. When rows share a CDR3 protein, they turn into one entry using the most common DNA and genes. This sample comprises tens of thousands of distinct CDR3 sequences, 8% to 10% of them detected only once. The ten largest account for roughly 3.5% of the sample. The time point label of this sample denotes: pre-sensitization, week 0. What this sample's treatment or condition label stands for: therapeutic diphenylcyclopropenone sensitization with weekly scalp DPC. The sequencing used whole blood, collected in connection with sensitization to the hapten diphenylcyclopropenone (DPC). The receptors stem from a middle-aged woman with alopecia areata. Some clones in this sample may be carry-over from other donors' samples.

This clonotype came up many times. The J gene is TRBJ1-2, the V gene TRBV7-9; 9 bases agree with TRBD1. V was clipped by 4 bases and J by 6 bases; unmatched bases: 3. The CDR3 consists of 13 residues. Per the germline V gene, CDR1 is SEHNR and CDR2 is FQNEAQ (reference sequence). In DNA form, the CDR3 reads TGTGCCAGCAGCTCACAGGGGGCGGATGGCTACACCTTC. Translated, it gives CASSSQGADGYTF.

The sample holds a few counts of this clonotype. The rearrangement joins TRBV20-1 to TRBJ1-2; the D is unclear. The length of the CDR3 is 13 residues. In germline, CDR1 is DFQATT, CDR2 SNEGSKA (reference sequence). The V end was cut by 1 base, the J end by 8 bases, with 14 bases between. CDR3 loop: CSARGAPSGGYTF. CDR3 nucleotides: TGCAGTGCTAGAGGGGCCCCCTCGGGAGGCTACACCTTC.

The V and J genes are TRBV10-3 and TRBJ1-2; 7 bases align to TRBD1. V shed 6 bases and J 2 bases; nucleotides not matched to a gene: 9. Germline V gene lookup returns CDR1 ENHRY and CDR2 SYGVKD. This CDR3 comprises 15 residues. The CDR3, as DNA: TGTGCCATCAGCTACCATGGACAGGACAACTATGGCTACACCTTC. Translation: CAISYHGQDNYGYTF.

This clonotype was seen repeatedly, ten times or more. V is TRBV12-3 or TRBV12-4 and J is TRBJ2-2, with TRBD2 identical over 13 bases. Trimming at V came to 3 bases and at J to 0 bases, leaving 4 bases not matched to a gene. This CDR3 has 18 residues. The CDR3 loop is CASSFGLAGVANTGELFF. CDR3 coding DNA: TGTGCCAGCAGTTTCGGACTAGCGGGGGTCGCGAACACCGGGGAGCTGTTTTTT.

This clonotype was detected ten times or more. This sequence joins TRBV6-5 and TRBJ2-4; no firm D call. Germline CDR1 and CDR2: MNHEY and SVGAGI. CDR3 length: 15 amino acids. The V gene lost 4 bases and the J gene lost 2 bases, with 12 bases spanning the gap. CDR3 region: CASSFQPPPKNIQYF. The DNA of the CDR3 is TGTGCCAGCAGTTTTCAGCCCCCGCCCAAAAACATTCAGTACTTC.

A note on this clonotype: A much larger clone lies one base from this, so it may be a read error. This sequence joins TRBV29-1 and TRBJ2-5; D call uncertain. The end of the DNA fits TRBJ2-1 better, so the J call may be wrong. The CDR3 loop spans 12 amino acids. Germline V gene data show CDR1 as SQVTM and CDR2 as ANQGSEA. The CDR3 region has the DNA TGCAGCGTTGTTCGGGCCCAAGAGACCCAGTTCTTC. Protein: CSVVRAQETQFF.

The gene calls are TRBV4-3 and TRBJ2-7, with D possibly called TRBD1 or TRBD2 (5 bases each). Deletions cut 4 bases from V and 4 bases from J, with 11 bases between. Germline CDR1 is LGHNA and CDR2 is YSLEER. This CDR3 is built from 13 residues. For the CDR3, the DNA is TGCGCCAGCAGCCCGATCGAGGGGTACGAGCAGTACTTC. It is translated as CASSPIEGYEQYF.

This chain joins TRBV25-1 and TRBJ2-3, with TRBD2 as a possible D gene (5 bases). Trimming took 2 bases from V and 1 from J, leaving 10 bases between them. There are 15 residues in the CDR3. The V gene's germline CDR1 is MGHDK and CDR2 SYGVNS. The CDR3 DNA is TGTGCCAGCAGTGAAAGCGGAGCAGGCACAGATACGCAGTATTTT. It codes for CASSESGAGTDTQYF.

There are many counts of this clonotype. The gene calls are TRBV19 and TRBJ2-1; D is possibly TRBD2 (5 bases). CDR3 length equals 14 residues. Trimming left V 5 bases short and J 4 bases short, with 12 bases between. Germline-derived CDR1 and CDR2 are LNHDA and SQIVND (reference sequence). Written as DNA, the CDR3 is TGTGCCAGTAGTCCATCCGGACTTTACAATGAGCAGTTCTTC. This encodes CASSPSGLYNEQFF.

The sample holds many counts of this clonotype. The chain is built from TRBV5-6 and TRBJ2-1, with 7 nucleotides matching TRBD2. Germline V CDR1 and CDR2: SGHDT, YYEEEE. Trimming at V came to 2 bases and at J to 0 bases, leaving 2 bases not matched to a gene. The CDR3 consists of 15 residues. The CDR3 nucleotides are TGTGCCAGCAGCTTTGGCGGGGGCTCCTACAATGAGCAGTTCTTC. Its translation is CASSFGGGSYNEQFF.

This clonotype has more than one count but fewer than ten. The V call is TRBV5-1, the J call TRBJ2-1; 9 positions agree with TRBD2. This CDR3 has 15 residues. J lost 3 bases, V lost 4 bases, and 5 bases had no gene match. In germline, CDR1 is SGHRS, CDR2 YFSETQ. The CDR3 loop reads CASSPSSGDYNEQFF. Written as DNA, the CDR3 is TGCGCCAGCAGCCCCTCTAGCGGGGACTACAATGAGCAGTTCTTC.

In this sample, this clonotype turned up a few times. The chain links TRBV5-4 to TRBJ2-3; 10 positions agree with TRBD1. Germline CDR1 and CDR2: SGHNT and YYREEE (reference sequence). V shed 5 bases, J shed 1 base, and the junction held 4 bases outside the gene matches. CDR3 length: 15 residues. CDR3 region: CASSQGTGGTDTQYF. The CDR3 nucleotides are TGTGCCAGCAGTCAGGGGACAGGGGGCACAGATACGCAGTATTTT.

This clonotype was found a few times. CDR3 DNA sequence: TGTGCCAGCAGCCGACGCGGGACTCCGGGGGGAAACATTCAGTACTTC. It yields the protein CASSRRGTPGGNIQYF. The rearrangement joins TRBV6-5 to TRBJ2-4, with TRBD2 identical over 7 bases. V lost 6 bases, J lost 6 bases, and 14 bases stayed unmatched. CDR3 length equals 16 residues. CDR1 MNHEY and CDR2 SVGAGI come from the germline V gene.

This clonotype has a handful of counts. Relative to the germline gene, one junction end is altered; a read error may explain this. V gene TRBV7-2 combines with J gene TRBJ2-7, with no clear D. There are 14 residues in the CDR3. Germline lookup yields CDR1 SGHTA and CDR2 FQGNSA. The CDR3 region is CASSLAGVSLSLWF. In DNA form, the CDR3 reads TGTGCCAGCAGCTTAGCGGGCGTCAGTCTATCTCTATGGTTC.

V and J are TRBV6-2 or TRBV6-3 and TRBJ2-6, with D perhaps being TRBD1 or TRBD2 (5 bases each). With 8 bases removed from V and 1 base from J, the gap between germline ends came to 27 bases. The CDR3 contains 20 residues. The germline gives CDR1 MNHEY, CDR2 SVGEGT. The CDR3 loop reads CASGSFFTGPGGSGANVLTF. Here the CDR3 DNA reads TGTGCCAGCGGCTCCTTCTTCACGGGACCCGGCGGGTCTGGGGCCAACGTCCTGACTTTC.

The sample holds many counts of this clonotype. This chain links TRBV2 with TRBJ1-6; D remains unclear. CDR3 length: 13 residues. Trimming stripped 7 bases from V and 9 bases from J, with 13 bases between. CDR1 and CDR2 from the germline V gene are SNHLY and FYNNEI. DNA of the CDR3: TGTGCCAGCACCCAAGAGGGCCGTTCACCCCTCCACTTT. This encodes CASTQEGRSPLHF. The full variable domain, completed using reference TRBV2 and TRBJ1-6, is EPEVTQTPSHQVTQMGQEVILRCVPISNHLYFYWYRQILGQKVEFLVSFYNNEISEKSEIFDDQFSVERPDGSNFTLKIRSTKLEDSAMYFCASTQEGRSPLHFGNGTRLTVT.

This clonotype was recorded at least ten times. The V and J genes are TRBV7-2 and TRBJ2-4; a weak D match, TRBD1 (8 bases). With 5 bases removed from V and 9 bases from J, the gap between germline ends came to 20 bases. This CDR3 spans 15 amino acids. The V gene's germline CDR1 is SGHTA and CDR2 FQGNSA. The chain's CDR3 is CASSQQGAGEVIQYF. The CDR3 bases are TGTGCCAGCAGCCAGCAGGGGGCGGGGGAGGTCATTCAGTACTTC. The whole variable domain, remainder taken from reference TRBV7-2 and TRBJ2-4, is GAGVSQSPSNKVTEKGKDVELRCDPISGHTALYWYRQSLGQGLEFLIYFQGNSAPDKSGLPSDRFSAERTGGSVSTLTIQRTQQEDSAVYLCASSQQGAGEVIQYFGAGTRLSVL.

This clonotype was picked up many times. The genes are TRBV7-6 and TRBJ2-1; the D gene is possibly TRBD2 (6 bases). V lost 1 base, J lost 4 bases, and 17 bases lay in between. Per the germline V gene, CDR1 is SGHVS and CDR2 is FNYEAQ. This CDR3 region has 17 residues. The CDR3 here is CASSLVGSASDYNEQFF. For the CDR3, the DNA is TGTGCCAGCAGCTTAGTGGGGTCCGCTAGCGATTACAATGAGCAGTTCTTC.

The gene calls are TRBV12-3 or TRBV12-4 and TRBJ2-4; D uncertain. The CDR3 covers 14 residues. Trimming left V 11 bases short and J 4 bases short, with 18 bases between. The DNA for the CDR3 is TGTGCCGTCGCCCGCGGCAGCGCTAAAAACATTCAGTACTTC. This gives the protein CAVARGSAKNIQYF.

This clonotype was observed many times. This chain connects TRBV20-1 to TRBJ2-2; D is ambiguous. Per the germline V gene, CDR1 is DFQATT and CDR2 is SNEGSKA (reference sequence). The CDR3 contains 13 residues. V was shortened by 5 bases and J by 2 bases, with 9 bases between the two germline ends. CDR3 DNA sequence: TGCAGTGCTCCCCGACCAAACACCGGGGAGCTGTTTTTT. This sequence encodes CSAPRPNTGELFF.

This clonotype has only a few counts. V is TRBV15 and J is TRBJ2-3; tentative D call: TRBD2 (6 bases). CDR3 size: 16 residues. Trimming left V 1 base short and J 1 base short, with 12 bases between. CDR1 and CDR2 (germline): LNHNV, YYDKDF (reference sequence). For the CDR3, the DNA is TGTGCCACCAGCAGAGGGGAGGAACTGGGCACAGATACGCAGTATTTT. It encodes CATSRGEELGTDTQYF.

The CDR3 spells CASSTAGGVTEAFF. DNA for the CDR3: TGTGCCAGCAGTACCGCAGGGGGCGTCACTGAAGCTTTCTTT. The V gene is TRBV28, the J gene TRBJ1-1; 8 positions agree with TRBD1. This CDR3 region has 14 residues. Germline lookup yields CDR1 MDHEN and CDR2 SYDVKM. V trimming: 5 bases; J trimming: 4 bases; junction bases outside the gene matches: 6.

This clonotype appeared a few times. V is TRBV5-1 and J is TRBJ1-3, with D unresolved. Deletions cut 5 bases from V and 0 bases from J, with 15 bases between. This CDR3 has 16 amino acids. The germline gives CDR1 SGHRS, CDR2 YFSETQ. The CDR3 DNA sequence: TGCGCCAGCAGACGGTCGCCGGGAGACTCTGGAAACACCATATATTTT. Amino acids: CASRRSPGDSGNTIYF.

The DNA of the CDR3 is TGTGCCAGCAGCCAAGAAGGACTGAATCACAATGAGCAGTTCTTC. The encoded protein is CASSQEGLNHNEQFF. The chain uses TRBV3-1 and TRBJ2-1, with D possibly matching TRBD2 (5 bases). CDR1 and CDR2 (germline): LGHDT, YNNKEL (reference sequence). This CDR3 is 15 amino acids long. The germline V and J ends were trimmed by 0 bases and 5 bases, with 11 bases remaining between them.

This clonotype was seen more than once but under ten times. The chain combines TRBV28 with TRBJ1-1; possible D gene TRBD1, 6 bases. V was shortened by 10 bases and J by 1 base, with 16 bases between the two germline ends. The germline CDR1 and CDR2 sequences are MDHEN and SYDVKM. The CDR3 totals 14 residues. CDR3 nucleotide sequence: TGTGCCATCCAAGGCGGGGGGGCGAACACTGAAGCTTTCTTT. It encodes CAIQGGGANTEAFF.

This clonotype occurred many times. The CDR3 region has the DNA TGCGCCAGCAGCCAAGATCTGAAGGGACCTGGAAACACCATATATTTT. Residues: CASSQDLKGPGNTIYF. The V call is TRBV4-3, the J call TRBJ1-3, with a possible D match to TRBD1 (5 bases). Trimming stripped 0 bases from V and 2 bases from J, with 11 bases between. The CDR3 covers 16 residues. Germline V gives CDR1 LGHNA, CDR2 YSLEER.

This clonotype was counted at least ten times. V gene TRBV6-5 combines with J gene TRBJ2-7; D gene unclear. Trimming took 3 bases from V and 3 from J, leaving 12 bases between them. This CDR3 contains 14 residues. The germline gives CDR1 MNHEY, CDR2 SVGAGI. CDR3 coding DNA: TGTGCCAGCAGTTATATGTCAGAAGACTACGAGCAGTACTTC. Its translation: CASSYMSEDYEQYF.

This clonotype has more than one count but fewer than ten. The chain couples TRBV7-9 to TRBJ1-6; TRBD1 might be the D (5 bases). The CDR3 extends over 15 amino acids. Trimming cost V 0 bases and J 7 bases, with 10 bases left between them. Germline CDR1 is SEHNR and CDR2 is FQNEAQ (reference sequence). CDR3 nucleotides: TGTGCCAGCAGCTTAGCAGGGGTAGTCAATTCACCCCTCCACTTT. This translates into CASSLAGVVNSPLHF.

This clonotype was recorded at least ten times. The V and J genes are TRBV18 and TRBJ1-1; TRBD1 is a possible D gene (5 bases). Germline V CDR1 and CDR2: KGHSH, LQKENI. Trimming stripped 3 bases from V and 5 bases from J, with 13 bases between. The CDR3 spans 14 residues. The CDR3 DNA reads TGTGCCAGCTCACCCGGGGGAGAATATACTGAAGCTTTCTTT. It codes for CASSPGGEYTEAFF.

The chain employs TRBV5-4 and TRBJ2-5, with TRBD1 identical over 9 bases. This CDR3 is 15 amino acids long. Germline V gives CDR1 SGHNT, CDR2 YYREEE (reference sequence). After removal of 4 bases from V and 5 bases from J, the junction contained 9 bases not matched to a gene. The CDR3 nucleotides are TGTGCCAGCAGCGGAGTTGGGGACAGGGTTGAGACCCAGTACTTC. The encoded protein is CASSGVGDRVETQYF.